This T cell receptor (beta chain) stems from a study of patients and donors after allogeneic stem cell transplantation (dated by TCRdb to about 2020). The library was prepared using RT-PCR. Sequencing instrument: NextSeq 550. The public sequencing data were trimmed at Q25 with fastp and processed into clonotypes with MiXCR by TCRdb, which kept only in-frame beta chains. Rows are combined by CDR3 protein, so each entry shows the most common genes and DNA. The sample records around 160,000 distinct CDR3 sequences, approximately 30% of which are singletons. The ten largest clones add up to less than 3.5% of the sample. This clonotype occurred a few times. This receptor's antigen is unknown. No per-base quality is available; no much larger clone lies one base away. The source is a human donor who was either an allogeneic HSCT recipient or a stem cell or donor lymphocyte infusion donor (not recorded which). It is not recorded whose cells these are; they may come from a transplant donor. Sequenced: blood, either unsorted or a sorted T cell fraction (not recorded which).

The CDR3 here reads CSATEFSGANNEQFF. The nucleotide sequence reads TGCAGTGCCACTGAATTTAGCGGGGCCAACAATGAGCAGTTCTTC. The chain was built from TRBV20-1 and TRBJ2-1; 8 central nucleotides agree with TRBD2. Per the germline V gene (reference sequence), DFQATT is the CDR1 and SNEGSKA is the CDR2. The CDR3, cysteine through phenylalanine, is 15 amino acids long. The sequence is cut down to CDR3 DNA, 45 bases in frame from base 1. V is cut back by 6 bases and J by 5 bases, with 12 bases in the junction unmatched.